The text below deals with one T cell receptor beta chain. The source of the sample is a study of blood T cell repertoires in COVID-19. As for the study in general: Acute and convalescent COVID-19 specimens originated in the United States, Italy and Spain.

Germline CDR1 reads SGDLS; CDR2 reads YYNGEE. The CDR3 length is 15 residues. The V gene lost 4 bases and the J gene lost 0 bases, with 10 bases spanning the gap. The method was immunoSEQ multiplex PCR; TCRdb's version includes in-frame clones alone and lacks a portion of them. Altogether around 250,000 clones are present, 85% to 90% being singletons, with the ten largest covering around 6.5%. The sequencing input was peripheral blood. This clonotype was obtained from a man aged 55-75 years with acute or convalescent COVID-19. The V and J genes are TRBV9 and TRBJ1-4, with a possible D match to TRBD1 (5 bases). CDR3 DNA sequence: TGTGCCAGCAGCTCCTCAGGGACAACTAATGAAAAACTGTTTTTT. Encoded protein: CASSSSGTTNEKLFF. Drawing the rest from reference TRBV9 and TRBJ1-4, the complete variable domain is DSGVTQTPKHLITATGQRVTLRCSPRSGDLSVYWYQQSLDQGLQFLIQYYNGEERAKGNILERFSAQQFPDLHSELNLSSLELGDSALYFCASSSSGTTNEKLFFGSGTQLSVL.